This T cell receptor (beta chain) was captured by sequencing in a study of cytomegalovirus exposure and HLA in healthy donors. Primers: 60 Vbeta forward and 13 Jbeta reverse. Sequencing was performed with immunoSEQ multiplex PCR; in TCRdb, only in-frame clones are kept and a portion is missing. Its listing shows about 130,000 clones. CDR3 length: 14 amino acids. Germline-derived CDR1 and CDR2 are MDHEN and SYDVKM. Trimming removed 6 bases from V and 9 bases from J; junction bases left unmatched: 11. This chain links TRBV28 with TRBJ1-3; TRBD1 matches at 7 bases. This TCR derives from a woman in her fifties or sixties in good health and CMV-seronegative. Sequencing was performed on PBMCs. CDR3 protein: CASSPILQGSTIYF. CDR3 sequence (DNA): TGTGCCAGCAGCCCAATCTTACAGGGGAGCACCATATATTTT. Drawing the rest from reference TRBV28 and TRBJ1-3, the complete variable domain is DVKVTQSSRYLVKRTGEKVFLECVQDMDHENMFWYRQDPGLGLRLIYFSYDVKMKEKGDIPEGYSVSREKKERFSLILESASTNQTSMYLCASSPILQGSTIYFGEGSWLTVV.